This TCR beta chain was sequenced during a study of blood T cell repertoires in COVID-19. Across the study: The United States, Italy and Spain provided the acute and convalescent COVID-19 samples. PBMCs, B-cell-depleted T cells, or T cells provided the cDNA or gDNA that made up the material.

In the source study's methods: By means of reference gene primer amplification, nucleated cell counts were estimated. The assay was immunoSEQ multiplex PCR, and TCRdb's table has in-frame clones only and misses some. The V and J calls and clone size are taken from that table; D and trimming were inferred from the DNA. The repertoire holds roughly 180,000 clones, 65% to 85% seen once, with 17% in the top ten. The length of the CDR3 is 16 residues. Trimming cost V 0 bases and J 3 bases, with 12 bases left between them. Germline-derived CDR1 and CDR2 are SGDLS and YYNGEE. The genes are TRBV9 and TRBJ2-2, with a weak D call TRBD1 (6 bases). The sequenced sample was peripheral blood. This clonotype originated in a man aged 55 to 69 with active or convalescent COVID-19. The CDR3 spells CASSVVGAVDTGELFF. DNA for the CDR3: TGTGCCAGCAGCGTAGTGGGGGCGGTCGACACCGGGGAGCTGTTTTTT. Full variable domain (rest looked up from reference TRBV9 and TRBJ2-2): DSGVTQTPKHLITATGQRVTLRCSPRSGDLSVYWYQQSLDQGLQFLIQYYNGEERAKGNILERFSAQQFPDLHSELNLSSLELGDSALYFCASSVVGAVDTGELFFGEGSRLTVL.